The 23 T cell receptor beta chains below come from one sample, sequenced in a study of blood T cell repertoires in COVID-19 (dated by TCRdb to the early 2020s). Library generation was performed with the immunoSEQ multiplex PCR assay. TCRdb's version of the immuneACCESS table is confined to in-frame rearrangements and falls short of the full clone set. An unresolved V gene accounts for under half of the shortfall where checked; the remainder is of unknown origin. Present in this sample are about 170,000 clones, around four fifths of which were seen just once. The ten largest clones capture less than 3.5% of the sample. Sequenced: peripheral blood. The source of these receptors is a woman of 80 years or more with COVID-19, enrolled during active disease.

The chain couples TRBV10-3 to TRBJ1-1, with 12 bases identical to TRBD1. V was pared by 6 bases and J by 1 base, with 6 bases of the junction left unmatched. The CDR3 totals 16 residues. Germline CDR1 reads ENHRY; CDR2 reads SYGVKD. CDR3 loop: CAIRRDRGRGNTEAFF. DNA for the CDR3: TGTGCCATCAGAAGGGACAGGGGGCGAGGGAACACTGAAGCTTTCTTT.

The chain uses TRBV27 and TRBJ2-7; 9 bases fit TRBD1. Germline-derived CDR1 and CDR2 are MNHEY and SMNVEV (reference sequence). This CDR3 has 14 residues. Trimming took 6 bases from V and 4 from J; bases not matched to a gene: 7. The CDR3 nucleotides read TGTGCCAGCAGGCACACAGGGGGCGGTTACGAGCAGTACTTC. It translates to CASRHTGGGYEQYF.

The chain has TRBV7-9 and TRBJ1-1, with unresolved D. The CDR3 length is 14 residues. The ends were cut back, 0 bases at V and 5 bases at J, with 10 bases in the middle. The V gene's germline CDR1 is SEHNR and CDR2 FQNEAQ (reference sequence). The DNA of the CDR3 is TGTGCCAGCAGCTTAGCAACCGGGGATACTGAAGCTTTCTTT. It specifies CASSLATGDTEAFF.

This clone appeared once. The CDR3 DNA sequence: TGCGCCAGCAGCCAACCCCGGACAGCCTACTATGGCTACACCTTC. Protein: CASSQPRTAYYGYTF. The rearrangement joins TRBV4-1 to TRBJ1-2; D is perhaps TRBD1 (6 bases). The germline V gene has CDR1 MGHRA and CDR2 YSYEKL. V was cut by 2 bases and J by 3 bases, with 13 bases left in between. CDR3 length: 15 amino acids.

The V call is TRBV18, the J call TRBJ2-5; 8 nucleotides line up with TRBD1. With V trimmed by 0 bases and J by 5 bases, 2 bases remained unmatched. The CDR3 covers 14 residues. Germline values: CDR1 KGHSH, CDR2 LQKENI. In nucleotides, the CDR3 is TGTGCCAGCTCACCACCGACAGGGGTCGAGACCCAGTACTTC. Its translation is CASSPPTGVETQYF.

V is TRBV29-1 and J is TRBJ1-2; maybe TRBD1 (6 bases). The V end lost 1 base, the J end lost 6 bases, and 6 bases lay between the germline ends. From germline, CDR1 is SQVTM and CDR2 ANQGSEA. The CDR3 totals 11 residues. This CDR3 is CSVEGTDGYTF. CDR3 nucleotide sequence: TGCAGCGTTGAAGGGACAGATGGCTACACCTTC.

J is TRBJ2-7 and V is TRBV11-2, with a weak D call TRBD1 (5 bases). The V and J ends lost 4 bases and 0 bases respectively, with 10 bases between them. The germline V gene encodes CDR1 SGHAT and CDR2 FQNNGV. CDR3 length: 14 amino acids. This chain's CDR3 is CASSSWGSSYEQYF. CDR3 DNA: TGTGCCAGCAGCTCCTGGGGCAGCTCCTACGAGCAGTACTTC. Variable domain in full (rest from reference TRBV11-2 and TRBJ2-7): EAGVAQSPRYKIIEKRQSVAFWCNPISGHATLYWYQQILGQGPKLLIQFQNNGVVDDSQLPKDRFSAERLKGVDSTLKIQPAKLEDSAVYLCASSSWGSSYEQYFGPGTRLTVT.

This chain links TRBV29-1 with TRBJ2-7, with TRBD1 matching over 8 bases. CDR1 is SQVTM and CDR2 is ANQGSEA in the germline V gene. V lost 2 bases to trimming and J lost 7 bases; unmatched junction nucleotides: 10. The CDR3 runs 14 residues. In nucleotides, the CDR3 is TGCAGCGTTGAAACCGGCCAGGGGGCGGGAGAGCAGTACTTC. Protein product: CSVETGQGAGEQYF.

The CDR3, as DNA: TGTGCCAGCACCTTCCGGGAGGGCACTGAAGCTTTCTTT. This sequence encodes CASTFREGTEAFF. The V and J genes are TRBV12-3 or TRBV12-4 and TRBJ1-1; D is unresolved. V lost 7 bases and J lost 4, with 13 bases in between. The CDR3 extends over 13 amino acids.

This clone was seen only a few times. This chain uses TRBV9 with TRBJ2-2, with 8 bases identical to TRBD2. Germline CDR1 SGDLS, CDR2 YYNGEE. This CDR3 is 16 amino acids long. With 0 bases clipped from V and 3 bases from J, the junction kept 4 bases outside the gene matches. CDR3 nucleotide sequence: TGTGCCAGCAGCGTAGCAGGGACTAGTGACACCGGGGAGCTGTTTTTT. Translated, it gives CASSVAGTSDTGELFF.

This chain links TRBV9 with TRBJ2-2; D call uncertain. The germline V gene encodes CDR1 SGDLS and CDR2 YYNGEE. The CDR3 consists of 15 residues. Trimming cost V 0 bases and J 5 bases, with 11 bases left between them. The CDR3 reads CASSVENVRTGELFF. In nucleotides, the CDR3 is TGTGCCAGCAGCGTAGAAAATGTGAGGACCGGGGAGCTGTTTTTT.

This clone appeared a single time. The chain employs TRBV18 and TRBJ1-1; 7 positions match TRBD1. CDR3 size: 14 residues. Trimming at V came to 4 bases and at J to 11 bases, leaving 13 bases not matched to a gene. CDR1 KGHSH and CDR2 LQKENI come from the germline V gene. The CDR3 region has the DNA TGTGCCAGCTCACACCGGGACAGCCCGTCGGGCGCTTTCTTT. Protein: CASSHRDSPSGAFF. The full variable domain, rest sourced from reference TRBV18 and TRBJ1-1, is NAGVMQNPRHLVRRRGQEARLRCSPMKGHSHVYWYRQLPEEGLKFMVYLQKENIIDESGMPKERFSAEFPKEGPSILRIQQVVRGDSAAYFCASSHRDSPSGAFFGQGTRLTVV.

The chain links TRBV5-1 to TRBJ2-1; weak D call: TRBD2 (7 bases). Trimming removed 2 bases from V and 8 bases from J, with 11 bases in between. The CDR3 runs to 13 residues. CDR1 SGHRS and CDR2 YFSETQ come from the germline V gene. The CDR3 DNA sequence: TGCGCCAGCAGCTTCGGGGGGCAGGATGAGCAGTTCTTC. This codes for CASSFGGQDEQFF.

V usage is TRBV28 and J usage is TRBJ2-1, with 9 nucleotides matching TRBD1. Germline CDR1 MDHEN, CDR2 SYDVKM. The CDR3 runs 16 residues. V was clipped by 6 bases and J by 8 bases; unmatched bases: 14. CDR3 DNA sequence: TGTGCCAGCAGCCTAATCAACAGGGGGCTAGGGGATGAGCAGTTCTTC. This gives the protein CASSLINRGLGDEQFF.

The sample holds one count of this clone. This chain joins TRBV24-1 and TRBJ2-2, with TRBD1 matching 8 bases. J gave up 3 bases and V 5 bases, and 4 bases lay outside the gene matches. This CDR3 region has 15 residues. Germline V gene data show CDR1 as KGHDR and CDR2 as SFDVKD. The CDR3 loop reads CATSVDRGDTGELFF. Here the CDR3 DNA reads TGTGCCACCAGTGTAGACAGGGGCGACACCGGGGAGCTGTTTTTT.

Remarks on this clone: Other DNA sequences in the sample encode the same CDR3. The chain couples TRBV9 to TRBJ1-6; 8 bases are shared with TRBD1. Germline V gene lookup returns CDR1 SGDLS and CDR2 YYNGEE. The CDR3 is 17 residues long. V was pared by 2 bases and J by 1 base, with 5 bases of the junction left unmatched. The DNA of the CDR3 is TGTGCCAGCAGCGTTGGACAGGGTAGGTCCTATAATTCACCCCTCCACTTT. Its protein product is CASSVGQGRSYNSPLHF.

The V call is TRBV7-3, the J call TRBJ2-1, with D perhaps matching TRBD2 (6 bases). CDR1 is SGHTA and CDR2 is FQGTGA in the germline V gene. V dropped 6 bases and J dropped 0 bases, with 15 bases sitting between them. CDR3 length: 16 residues. The CDR3 coding sequence is TGTGCCAGCAGGCCCGGGACTTCGAGCTCCTACAATGAGCAGTTCTTC. Translating it yields CASRPGTSSSYNEQFF.

The rearrangement uses TRBV4-1 and TRBJ1-2; 7 bases fit TRBD1. V gave up 1 base and J gave up 4 bases; unmatched junction bases: 6. Germline-derived CDR1 and CDR2 are MGHRA and YSYEKL. The CDR3 runs to 15 residues. CDR3: CASSQVWGQTYGYTF. For the CDR3, the DNA is TGCGCCAGCAGCCAAGTTTGGGGACAGACCTATGGCTACACCTTC.

This clone has just a few counts. The chain carries TRBV6-2 or TRBV6-3 and TRBJ1-1, with 7 nucleotides matching TRBD1. Germline V gives CDR1 MNHEY, CDR2 SVGEGT. The CDR3 is 16 amino acids. V was clipped by 0 bases and J by 0 bases; unmatched bases: 4. The CDR3 reads CASSYSDRAMNTEAFF. The CDR3, as DNA: TGTGCCAGCAGTTACTCCGACAGGGCGATGAACACTGAAGCTTTCTTT.

The genes are TRBV14 and TRBJ2-5, with D unresolved. CDR3 length equals 13 residues. Germline lookup yields CDR1 SGHDN and CDR2 FVKESK. Trimming stripped 1 base from V and 0 bases from J, with 3 bases between. The CDR3 is CASSQGHQETQYF. The CDR3 region has the DNA TGTGCCAGCAGCCAAGGGCACCAAGAGACCCAGTACTTC.

This chain joins TRBV18 and TRBJ1-1; D call uncertain. Germline values: CDR1 KGHSH, CDR2 LQKENI. V dropped 1 base and J dropped 5 bases, with 11 bases sitting between them. The CDR3 sequence is 14 residues long. CDR3 nucleotide sequence: TGTGCCAGCTCACCACTCTCGAGGGAAACTGAAGCTTTCTTT. Protein: CASSPLSRETEAFF. Combining the CDR3 with reference TRBV18 and TRBJ1-1 gives the whole variable domain NAGVMQNPRHLVRRRGQEARLRCSPMKGHSHVYWYRQLPEEGLKFMVYLQKENIIDESGMPKERFSAEFPKEGPSILRIQQVVRGDSAAYFCASSPLSRETEAFFGQGTRLTVV.

The chain has TRBV28 and TRBJ2-7; 14 nucleotides agree with TRBD2. Germline trimming cut 2 bases from V and 3 bases from J; bases unmatched to any gene: 6. The germline gives CDR1 MDHEN, CDR2 SYDVKM. The CDR3 extends over 17 amino acids. The CDR3 protein is CASSLLGLAGVGYEQYF. The CDR3 region has the DNA TGTGCCAGCAGTTTACTGGGACTAGCGGGAGTGGGCTACGAGCAGTACTTC.

This chain uses TRBV5-1 with TRBJ1-1, with 7 bases aligning to TRBD1. The CDR3 is made up of 14 amino acids. Germline CDR1 and CDR2: SGHRS and YFSETQ. The junction had 7 bases not matched to a gene; V was cut back by 3 bases and J by 5 bases. The CDR3 spells CASSSDRVGTEAFF. The CDR3 region has the DNA TGCGCCAGCAGCTCCGACAGGGTGGGTACTGAAGCTTTCTTT.